The present T cell receptor beta chain was sequenced within a study of radiotherapy plus CTLA-4 blockade in lung cancer. Sequencing used immunoSEQ multiplex PCR; TCRdb keeps in-frame clones, though not all of them. The sample has tens of thousands of clones; 65% to 85% are singletons. This clone appeared a single time. This CDR3 has 14 amino acids. V lost 8 bases to trimming and J lost 5 bases, with 15 bases between them. Germline CDR1 is SNHLY and CDR2 is FYNNEI. The receptor comes from a human donor with non-small cell lung cancer who had a partial response to radiotherapy plus ipilimumab. The V call is TRBV2, the J call TRBJ2-2, with D tentatively TRBD1 (5 bases). The material sequenced was peripheral blood, taken from a patient treated with radiotherapy plus ipilimumab. CDR3 sequence reads: CASVLGAGTGELFF. CDR3 DNA sequence: TGTGCCAGCGTTCTTGGGGCTGGTACCGGGGAGCTGTTTTTT. The variable domain in full, completed from reference TRBV2 and TRBJ2-2, reads EPEVTQTPSHQVTQMGQEVILRCVPISNHLYFYWYRQILGQKVEFLVSFYNNEISEKSEIFDDQFSVERPDGSNFTLKIRSTKLEDSAMYFCASVLGAGTGELFFGEGSRLTVL.